This TCR beta chain originates from a study of blood T cell repertoires in COVID-19. TCRdb's table, derived via immunoSEQ multiplex PCR, lists solely in-frame clones and lacks some. The data show approximately 94,000 clones, around 90% seen once. Germline-derived CDR1 and CDR2 are SGHVS and FNYEAQ. The CDR3 consists of 17 residues. The V and J ends lost 1 base and 2 bases respectively, with 14 bases between them. This receptor was obtained from a woman in her seventies with acute or convalescent COVID-19. The material sequenced was peripheral blood. The chain recombines TRBV7-6 with TRBJ2-2; D might be TRBD2 (6 bases). In nucleotides, the CDR3 is TGTGCCAGCAGCTTAGGTTTTCTAGCGTCTAACACCGGGGAGCTGTTTTTT. This translates into CASSLGFLASNTGELFF.